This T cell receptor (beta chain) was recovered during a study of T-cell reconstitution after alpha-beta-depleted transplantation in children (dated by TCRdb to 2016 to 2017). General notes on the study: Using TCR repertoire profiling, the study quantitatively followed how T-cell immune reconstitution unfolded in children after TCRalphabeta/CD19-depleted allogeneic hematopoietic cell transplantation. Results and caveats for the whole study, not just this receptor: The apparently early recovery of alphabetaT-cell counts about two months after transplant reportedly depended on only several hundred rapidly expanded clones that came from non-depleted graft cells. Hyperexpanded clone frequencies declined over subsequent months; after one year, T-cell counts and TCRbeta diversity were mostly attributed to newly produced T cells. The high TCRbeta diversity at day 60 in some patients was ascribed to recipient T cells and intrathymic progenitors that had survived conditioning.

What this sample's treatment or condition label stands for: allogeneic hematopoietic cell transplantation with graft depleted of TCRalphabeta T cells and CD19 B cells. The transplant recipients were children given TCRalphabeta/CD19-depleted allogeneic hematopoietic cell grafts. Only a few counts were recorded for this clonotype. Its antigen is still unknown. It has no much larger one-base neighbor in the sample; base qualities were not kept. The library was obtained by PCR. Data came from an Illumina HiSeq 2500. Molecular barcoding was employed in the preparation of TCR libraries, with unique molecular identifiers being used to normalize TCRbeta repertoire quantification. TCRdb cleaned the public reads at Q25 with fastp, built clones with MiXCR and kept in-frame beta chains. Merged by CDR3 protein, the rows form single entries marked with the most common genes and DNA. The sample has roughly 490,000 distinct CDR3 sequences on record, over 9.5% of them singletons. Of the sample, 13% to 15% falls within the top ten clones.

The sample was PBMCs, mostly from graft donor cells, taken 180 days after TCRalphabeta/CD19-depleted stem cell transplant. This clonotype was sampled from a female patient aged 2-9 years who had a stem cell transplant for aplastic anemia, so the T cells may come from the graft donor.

The CDR3 here reads CATSVGGRASHSVQFF. The base sequence is TGTGCCACCAGTGTCGGCGGGAGGGCCTCCCATAGCGTGCAGTTCTTC. The sequence links TRBV24-1 to TRBJ2-1; 9 bases in between match TRBD2. The CDR3 runs 16 residues from the cysteine to the phenylalanine. Only the CDR3 portion is preserved as DNA: 48 bases, with reading frame beginning at the first base. Unmatched junction bases come to 16, with V trimmed by 5 bases and J by 12 bases. The germline V gene provides CDR1 KGHDR and CDR2 SFDVKD.